This T cell receptor (beta chain) is from a study of prognosis after radiotherapy for stage I lung cancer. In the study overall: SBRT radiotherapy comprised 3 to 5 fractions at a biologically effective dose of at least 100 Gy.

This clonotype was counted once. What it recognizes is unknown. Per the germline V gene, CDR1 is GTSNPN and CDR2 is SVGIG (reference sequence). V was clipped by 0 bases and J by 6 bases; unmatched bases: 10. The CDR3 covers 15 residues. Study-wide points: In patients who developed distant metastases, Shannon entropy measured after stereotactic body radiation therapy was lower, and baseline Shannon entropy was not associated with metastases.

Genomic DNA provided the template from which TCR beta CDR3 was amplified by two-round multiplex PCR. Gene-specific TRBV and TRBJ primers were used in PCR round one. TCRdb passed the multiplex PCR reads through MiXCR, listing each CDR3 protein once. The table shows 24,000 or so distinct CDR3 sequences, with about two fifths occurring only once. The rearrangement uses TRBV30 and TRBJ2-7, with 8 nucleotides matching TRBD2. The source material was PBMCs, sampled before or after stereotactic body radiation therapy (not recorded which). This receptor was identified in a donor of 50 years or more with non-small cell lung cancer. CDR3 region: CAWSVPGLVPAEQYF. The CDR3, as DNA: TGTGCCTGGAGTGTCCCGGGACTAGTCCCTGCCGAGCAGTACTTC.